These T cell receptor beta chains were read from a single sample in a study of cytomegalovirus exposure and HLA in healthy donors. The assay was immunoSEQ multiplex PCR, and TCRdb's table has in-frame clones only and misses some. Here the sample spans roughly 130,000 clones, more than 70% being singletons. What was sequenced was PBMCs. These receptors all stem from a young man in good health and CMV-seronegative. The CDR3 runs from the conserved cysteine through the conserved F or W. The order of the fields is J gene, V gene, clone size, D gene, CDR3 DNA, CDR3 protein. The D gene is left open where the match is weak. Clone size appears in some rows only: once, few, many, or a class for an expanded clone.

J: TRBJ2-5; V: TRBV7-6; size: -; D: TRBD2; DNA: TGTGCCAGCAGCTTAGAATATCGTCTAGCGGGAGGGGAGACCCAGTACTTC; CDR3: CASSLEYRLAGGETQYF
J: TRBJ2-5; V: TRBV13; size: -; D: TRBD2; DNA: TGTGCCAGCAGCTACCTCGGGGTAGCGGGATCAGAGACCCAGTACTTC; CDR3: CASSYLGVAGSETQYF
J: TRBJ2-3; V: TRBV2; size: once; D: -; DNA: TGTGCCAGCAGTGAATACAGGGTAATAGATACGCAGTATTTT; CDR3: CASSEYRVIDTQYF
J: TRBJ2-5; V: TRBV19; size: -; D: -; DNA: TGTGCCAGTAGTATAGGATGGGGAGTTGGGAAAGAGACCCAGTACTTC; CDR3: CASSIGWGVGKETQYF
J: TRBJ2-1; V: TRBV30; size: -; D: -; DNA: TGTGCCTGGAGTGCTTATGCCTACAATGAGCAGTTCTTC; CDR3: CAWSAYAYNEQFF
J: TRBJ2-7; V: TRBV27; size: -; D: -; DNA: TGTGCCAGCAGCTTAAGAGGGAGTAGCTCCTACGAGCAGTACTTC; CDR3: CASSLRGSSSYEQYF
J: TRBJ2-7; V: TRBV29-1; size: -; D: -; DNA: TGCAGCGTTGGCGGGATATTCAACGAGCAGTACTTC; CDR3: CSVGGIFNEQYF
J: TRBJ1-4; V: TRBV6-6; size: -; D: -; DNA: TGTGCCAGCAATTCAGGCCCAACTAATGAAAAACTGTTTTTT; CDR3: CASNSGPTNEKLFF
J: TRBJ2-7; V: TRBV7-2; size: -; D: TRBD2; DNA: TGTGCCTCGGGAGGAATCTCCTACGAGCAGTACTTC; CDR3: CASGGISYEQYF
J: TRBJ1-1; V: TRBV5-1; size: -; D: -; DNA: TGCGCCAGCAGCTTGGCTGGGGGGAGAGGAACTGAAGCTTTCTTT; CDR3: CASSLAGGRGTEAFF
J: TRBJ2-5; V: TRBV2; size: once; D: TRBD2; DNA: TGTGCCAGCAGTGAAATCCCAGCGGGAGGAGAGACCCAGTACTTC; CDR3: CASSEIPAGGETQYF
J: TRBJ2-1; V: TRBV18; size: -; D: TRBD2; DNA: TGTGCCAGCTCACCACCCGGGCTAGCGGGAGGTAATGAGCAGTTCTTC; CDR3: CASSPPGLAGGNEQFF
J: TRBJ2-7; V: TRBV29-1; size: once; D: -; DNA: TGCAGCGCCACAACCGGACAGAGCTACGAGCAGTACTTC; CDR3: CSATTGQSYEQYF
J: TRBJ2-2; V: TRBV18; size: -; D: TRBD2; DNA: TGTGCCAGCTCATCATCCCTAGCGGATTACACCGGGGAGCTGTTTTTT; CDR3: CASSSSLADYTGELFF
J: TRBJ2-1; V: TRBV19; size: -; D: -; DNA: TGTGCCAGTAGTATTGGAGCGGAGGTTTACAATGAGCAGTTCTTC; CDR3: CASSIGAEVYNEQFF
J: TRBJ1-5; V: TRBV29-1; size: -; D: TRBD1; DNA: TGCAGCGTGGGGGGGACAGGGGCGGGAAATCAGCCCCAGCATTTT; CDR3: CSVGGTGAGNQPQHF
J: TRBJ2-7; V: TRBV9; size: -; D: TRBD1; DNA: TGTGCCAGCAGCTTACGGGACAGAACCTACGAGCAGTACTTC; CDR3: CASSLRDRTYEQYF
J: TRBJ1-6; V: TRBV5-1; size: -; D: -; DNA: TGCGCCAGCAGCTCCATACCGACAGACAATTCACCCCTCCACTTT; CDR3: CASSSIPTDNSPLHF
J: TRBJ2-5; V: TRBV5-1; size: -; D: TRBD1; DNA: TGCGCCAGCAGCTTTCGGACAGGCCAGGATACGACCCAGTACTTC; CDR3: CASSFRTGQDTTQYF
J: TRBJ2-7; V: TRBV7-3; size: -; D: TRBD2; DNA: TGTGCCAGCAGCTGGTCCGGGGGGAGCTCCTACGAGCAGTACTTC; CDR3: CASSWSGGSSYEQYF
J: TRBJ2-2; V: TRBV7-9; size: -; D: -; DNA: TGTGCCAGCAGCTTCTTAGGACAAACCGGGGAGCTGTTTTTT; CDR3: CASSFLGQTGELFF